The sequence of this TCR beta chain was determined in a study of blood T cell repertoires in COVID-19. The V segment lost 3 bases and the J segment 0 bases; nucleotides outside the gene matches: 12. The CDR3 has 18 residues. CDR1 and CDR2 (germline): MNHNS, SASEGT. Authors' data handling: Counts of nucleated cells, estimated from reference gene primer amplification, were obtained. Assay: immunoSEQ multiplex PCR; the TCRdb copy retains only in-frame clones and omits some. V and J calls and clone size are those listed in that table; D and trimming were worked out from the DNA. The data hold 150,000 to 200,000 clones, with about 90% observed a single time.

The clonotype originates from a man aged 50-60 years with acute or convalescent COVID-19. The chain employs TRBV6-1 and TRBJ2-3, with 7 bases fitting TRBD2. Sequencing was carried out using peripheral blood. The CDR3 reads CASSDAASGVYSTDTQYF. The CDR3 nucleotides are TGTGCCAGCAGTGATGCGGCTAGCGGCGTTTATAGCACAGATACGCAGTATTTT.